This T cell receptor (beta chain) was captured in a study of graft-versus-host responses after intestinal transplantation (dated by TCRdb to about 2021). Turning to the overall study: Recipients received multivisceral, liver-intestinal, or isolated intestinal transplants. Every recipient was given anti-thymocyte globulin induction, then maintenance tacrolimus and steroids for approximately 3 years. After intestinal transplantation, graft-versus-host and host-versus-graft alloreactive T cell clones in the graft, circulation and bone marrow were tracked using bulk TCR-beta CDR3 sequencing. Alloreactive clones were identified by sequencing pre-transplant mixed lymphocyte reaction products and comparing them with unstimulated pre-transplant donor and recipient T cells. A cohort of some 24 intestinal transplant recipients, including one retransplant, was enrolled, and a few patients lacking pretransplant specimens were excluded. Donor T cell macrochimerism was defined as a peak of at least 4% donor T cells among recipient peripheral blood mononuclear cells. Instead of going to the commercial service, samples from a few later patients were sequenced in-house on an Illumina MiSeq and processed with MiXCR.

The receptor library was made with the immunoSEQ multiplex PCR assay. For most patients, genomic DNA was isolated using the Qiagen DNeasy Blood and Tissue Kit and was shipped frozen to Adaptive Biotechnologies for TCR sequencing. For most patients, genomic DNA was subjected to high-throughput TCR-beta CDR3 sequencing by Adaptive Biotechnologies. The paper's data handling went like this. TCR sequencing data were retrieved from Adaptive's ImmunoSEQ software for roughly 17 patients, whereas a few other patients were processed with MiXCR and VDJtools. CD4 versus CD8 sorting errors were corrected by removing sequences found in both subsets at a frequency ratio below 5:1. CDR3 nucleotide sequences shared between donor and recipient were removed because their origin could not be assigned. To count as alloreactive, a clone needed at least 2-fold expansion over unstimulated cells and a minimum CFSE-low frequency of 0.002% (template counts) or 0.001% (read counts). Mappable clones were those detected in sequenced pre-transplant spleen, lymph node, or MLR CFSE-low populations of the donor or recipient. Cumulative frequency of alloreactive clones was calculated as a percentage of all sequences weighted by copy number. Sourced from immuneACCESS, this table was stored by TCRdb with only in-frame sequences that have V and J called. A share of the clones is absent; for the studies checked, an unresolved V gene accounts for under half, and the remainder has no known explanation. The V and J calls and the clone size are those of that table, but D and trimming were determined from the DNA. Present in this sample are 70,000 to 95,000 clones, roughly 90% of which were seen just once. The ten most abundant clones make up around 0.1% of the sample.

Taken with the paper, the label for time point translates to: cells obtained before transplantation from donor or recipient. CD3+CD4+ and CD3+CD8+ populations were FACS-sorted from unstimulated pre-transplant donor and recipient cells taken from spleen or lymph nodes. From the cysteine through the phenylalanine, the CDR3 covers 14 amino acids. Only the CDR3 portion is preserved as DNA: 42 bases, with reading frame beginning at the first base. V is clipped by 0 bases and J by 2 bases, and the sequence between their germline boundaries is 7 bases long. The germline V gene encodes CDR1 SGHRS and CDR2 YFSETQ. This clone was picked up one time. Its antigen is unknown. The input lacks base qualities; no much larger clone sits a single base away. Paper-wide results and their limitations: Early after transplant, peak levels of circulating GvH clones were associated with declines in HvG clones. GvH clones were detected in recipient bone marrow, and some appeared earlier in ileal mucosa or blood, consistent with an intestinal mucosal origin. The conclusions were limited by the relatively low number and heterogeneity of the intestinal transplant patients. In the allografts of patients with donor T cell macrochimerism, GvH to HvG T cell clonal ratios were high.

Sequenced here: unstimulated CD4+ T cells sorted from spleen or lymph node cells, sampled before intestinal transplant. This receptor was taken from a human donor who received an intestinal transplant. The chain joins TRBV5-1 to TRBJ2-3; the D region possibly corresponds to TRBD1 (6 bases align). The nucleotide sequence reads TGCGCCAGCAGCTTGGAGGGGGTCACAGATACGCAGTATTTT. Its protein reads: CASSLEGVTDTQYF.